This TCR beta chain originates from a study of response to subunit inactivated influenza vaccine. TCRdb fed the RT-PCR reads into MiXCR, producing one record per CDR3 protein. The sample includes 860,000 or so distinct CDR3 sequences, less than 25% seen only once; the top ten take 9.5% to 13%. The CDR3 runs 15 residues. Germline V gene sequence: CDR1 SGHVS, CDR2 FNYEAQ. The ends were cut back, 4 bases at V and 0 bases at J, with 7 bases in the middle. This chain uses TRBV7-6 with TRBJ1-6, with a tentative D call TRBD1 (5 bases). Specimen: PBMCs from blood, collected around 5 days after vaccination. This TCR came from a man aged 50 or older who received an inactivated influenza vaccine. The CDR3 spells CASSYDSSYNSPLHF. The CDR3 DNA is TGTGCCAGCAGCTATGACAGCTCCTATAATTCACCCCTCCACTTT. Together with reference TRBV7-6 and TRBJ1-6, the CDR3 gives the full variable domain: GAGVSQSPRYKVTKRGQDVALRCDPISGHVSLYWYRQALGQGPEFLTYFNYEAQQDKSGLPNDRFSAERPEGSISTLTIQRTEQRDSAMYRCASSYDSSYNSPLHFGNGTRLTVT.